A single sample gave rise to the 11 T cell receptor beta chains below, sequenced in a study of blood T cells in healthy people across ages. Through a sample-barcoded 5' primer and a J-beta primer mix, a second PCR was run for roughly 7 to 11 cycles. TCRdb re-derived calls from the 5' RACE reads in MiXCR, one entry per CDR3 protein. Here the sample spans over 500,000 distinct CDR3 sequences, 27% being singletons. This sample also belongs to another study, concerning T cells of mothers and their children.

Input material: blood. The receptor source for this set is a boy aged 2 to 10 in good health.

This clonotype was seen a few times. This sequence joins TRBV20-1 and TRBJ1-1, with D maybe TRBD1 (5 bases). Germline CDR1 reads DFQATT; CDR2 reads SNEGSKA (reference sequence). Trimming took off 6 bases at V and 5 bases at J, with 10 bases between the two ends. The CDR3 extends over 11 amino acids. CDR3 protein: CSADQGTEAFF. As DNA, the CDR3 is TGCAGTGCGGACCAGGGAACTGAAGCTTTCTTT.

The chain has TRBV28 and TRBJ2-7, with 7 bases lining up with TRBD1. CDR1 is MDHEN and CDR2 is SYDVKM in the germline V gene. Trimming cost V 5 bases and J 6 bases; bases outside gene matches: 7. This CDR3 contains 13 residues. CDR3 nucleotides: TGTGCCAGCAGTCGCCGGGACAGTTTCGAGCAGTACTTC. This gives the protein CASSRRDSFEQYF.

This clonotype has more than one count but fewer than ten. The chain recombines TRBV5-1 with TRBJ1-4; D is possibly TRBD1 (6 bases). CDR1 and CDR2 (germline): SGHRS, YFSETQ. The CDR3 has 15 amino acids. Deletions cut 5 bases from V and 4 bases from J, with 15 bases between. The CDR3 here is CASSLSTQGNEKLFF. For the CDR3, the DNA is TGCGCCAGCAGTTTATCCACACAGGGTAATGAAAAACTGTTTTTT.

The chain recombines TRBV14 with TRBJ1-1; D is possibly TRBD1 (6 bases). CDR3 length: 15 residues. Germline CDR1 SGHDN, CDR2 FVKESK. V was clipped by 5 bases and J by 6 bases, with 19 bases between them. Written as DNA, the CDR3 is TGTGCCAGCAGCGGACCTAACTTACAGGGTTCTGAAGCTTTCTTT. This sequence encodes CASSGPNLQGSEAFF.

This clonotype was picked up a small number of times. This chain connects TRBV20-1 to TRBJ2-1, with 11 bases identical to TRBD2. The end of the DNA aligns better with TRBJ2-7, so the J call may be wrong. Germline values: CDR1 DFQATT, CDR2 SNEGSKA (reference sequence). The CDR3 consists of 14 residues. The CDR3 nucleotides are TGCAGTGCTAGAGTGGTAGCGGGGGGGTACGAGCAGTACTTC. The encoded protein is CSARVVAGGYEQYF.

The chain combines TRBV7-6 with TRBJ2-2; D gene uncertain. Trimming took off 2 bases at V and 1 base at J, with 5 bases between the two ends. The CDR3 consists of 14 residues. CDR1 is SGHVS and CDR2 is FNYEAQ in the germline V gene. CDR3: CASSLIMNTGELFF. CDR3 coding DNA: TGTGCCAGCAGCTTAATAATGAACACCGGGGAGCTGTTTTTT.

This clonotype was detected only a few times. The chain links TRBV20-1 to TRBJ2-1; TRBD1 is a possible D gene (6 bases). Trimming pared 8 bases from V and 8 bases from J, leaving 19 bases between. Germline CDR1 and CDR2: DFQATT and SNEGSKA (reference sequence). The CDR3 is made up of 13 amino acids. Here the CDR3 reads CSLRQGRADEQFF. In DNA form, the CDR3 reads TGCAGTTTAAGGCAGGGGAGAGCCGATGAGCAGTTCTTC.

Only a few counts were recorded for this clonotype. The V and J genes are TRBV12-3 or TRBV12-4 and TRBJ1-4, with a weak D call TRBD1 (5 bases). The CDR3 has 13 residues. V was pared by 6 bases and J by 10 bases, with 15 bases between. CDR3 in amino acids: CASSPRDFVKLFF. As DNA, the CDR3 is TGTGCCAGCAGCCCGCGGGACTTTGTAAAACTGTTTTTT.

The CDR3, as DNA: TGTGCCAGCAGCCCGGCTGCGGGGACAGCCTACAATGAGCAGTTCTTC. Translated, it gives CASSPAAGTAYNEQFF. This chain links TRBV5-5 with TRBJ2-1; D possibly corresponds to TRBD1 (7 bases). Trimming removed 4 bases from V and 2 bases from J, with 16 bases in between. This CDR3 is built from 16 residues. Germline CDR1 is SGHKS and CDR2 is YYEKEE (reference sequence).

This clonotype was observed a few times. The gene calls are TRBV2 and TRBJ2-7, with 8 bases aligning to TRBD1. Germline CDR1 SNHLY, CDR2 FYNNEI. The length of the CDR3 is 17 residues. The V gene end was trimmed by 3 bases and the J gene end by 7 bases; junction bases not matched to a gene: 17. For the CDR3, the DNA is TGTGCCAGCAGTGACGATCCGACAGGGGCCTTTGGTAAGGAGCAGTACTTC. Protein: CASSDDPTGAFGKEQYF.

Only a few counts were recorded for this clonotype. The rearrangement joins TRBV18 to TRBJ2-1, with 10 bases identical to TRBD2. The V gene end was trimmed by 10 bases and the J gene end by 5 bases; junction bases not matched to a gene: 23. This CDR3 is 19 amino acids long. Germline V gives CDR1 KGHSH, CDR2 LQKENI. The CDR3 spells CATSSGGEAGTSANNEQFF. The CDR3 DNA reads TGTGCCACCTCCTCCGGGGGCGAAGCCGGGACTAGCGCCAACAATGAGCAGTTCTTC.